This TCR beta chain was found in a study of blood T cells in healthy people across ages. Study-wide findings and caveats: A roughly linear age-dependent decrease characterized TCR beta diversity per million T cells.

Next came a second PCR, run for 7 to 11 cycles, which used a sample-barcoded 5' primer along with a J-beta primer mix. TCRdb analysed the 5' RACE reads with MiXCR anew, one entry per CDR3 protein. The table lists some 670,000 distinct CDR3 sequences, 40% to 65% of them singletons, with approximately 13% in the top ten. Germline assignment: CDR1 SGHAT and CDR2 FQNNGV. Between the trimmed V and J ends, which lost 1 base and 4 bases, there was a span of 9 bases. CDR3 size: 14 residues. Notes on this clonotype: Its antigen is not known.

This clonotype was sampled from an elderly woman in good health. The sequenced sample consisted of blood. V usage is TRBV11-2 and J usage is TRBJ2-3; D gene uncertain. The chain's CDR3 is CASSLVIRADTQYF. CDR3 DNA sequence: TGTGCCAGCAGCTTAGTAATACGGGCAGATACGCAGTATTTT.